This TCR beta chain was sequenced for a study of T cell changes during pregnancy in multiple sclerosis. TCRdb's copy holds only in-frame clones and misses some; the assay was immunoSEQ multiplex PCR. This table has some 60,000 clones, less than 90% appearing once. V lost 2 bases and J lost 0, with 10 bases in between. Germline V gene data show CDR1 as LGHNA and CDR2 as YSLEER. This CDR3 region has 15 residues. Sequencing was performed on CD4+ T cells from peripheral blood mononuclear cells, taken in the third trimester of pregnancy. The origin of this receptor is a female donor with multiple sclerosis, enrolled in a pregnancy study. The V call is TRBV4-3, the J call TRBJ2-5; D is possibly TRBD1 (5 bases). CDR3 loop: CASSQQQGYQETQYF. The CDR3 DNA reads TGCGCCAGCAGCCAACAGCAGGGATACCAAGAGACCCAGTACTTC.